This T cell receptor (beta chain) was recovered during a study of blood T cell repertoires in COVID-19. Study context: Specimens from acute and convalescent COVID-19 originated in the United States, Italy and Spain. The analysed material was cDNA or gDNA that came from T cells, B-cell-depleted T cells, or PBMCs.

This clone was counted once. Germline CDR1 and CDR2: MNHEY and SVGAGI. V lost 6 bases and J lost 3; bases outside the gene matches: 6. This CDR3 region has 14 residues. As processed by the authors: Estimation of nucleated cell counts was performed using reference gene primer amplification. Generated by immunoSEQ multiplex PCR, the TCRdb table keeps only in-frame clones and is missing some. Clone size and the V and J calls come from that table; the DNA yielded D and trimming. The data show more than 95,000 clones, 85% seen once. This chain connects TRBV6-5 to TRBJ1-2, with 8 bases matching TRBD1. The sequenced sample was peripheral blood. This receptor was identified in an elderly woman with acute or convalescent COVID-19. CDR3 coding DNA: TGTGCCAGCAGCCGGGACAGGTCGGACTATGGCTACACCTTC. Translated, it gives CASSRDRSDYGYTF.